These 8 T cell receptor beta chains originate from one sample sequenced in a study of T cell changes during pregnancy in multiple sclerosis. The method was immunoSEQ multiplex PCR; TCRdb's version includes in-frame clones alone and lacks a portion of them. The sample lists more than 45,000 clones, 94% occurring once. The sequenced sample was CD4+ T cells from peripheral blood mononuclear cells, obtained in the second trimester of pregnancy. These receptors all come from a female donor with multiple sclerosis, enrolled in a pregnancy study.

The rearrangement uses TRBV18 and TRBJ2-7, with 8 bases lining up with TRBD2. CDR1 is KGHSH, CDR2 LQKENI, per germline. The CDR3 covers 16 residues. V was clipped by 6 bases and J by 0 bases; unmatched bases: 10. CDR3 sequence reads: CASSPGFGGGSYEQYF. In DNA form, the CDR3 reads TGTGCCAGCTCCCCGGGTTTCGGGGGGGGCTCCTACGAGCAGTACTTC. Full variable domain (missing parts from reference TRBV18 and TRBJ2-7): NAGVMQNPRHLVRRRGQEARLRCSPMKGHSHVYWYRQLPEEGLKFMVYLQKENIIDESGMPKERFSAEFPKEGPSILRIQQVVRGDSAAYFCASSPGFGGGSYEQYFGPGTRLTVT.

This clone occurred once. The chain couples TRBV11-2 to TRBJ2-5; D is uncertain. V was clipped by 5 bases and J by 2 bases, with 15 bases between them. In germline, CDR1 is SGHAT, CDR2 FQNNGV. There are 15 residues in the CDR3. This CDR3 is CASSPTIFGQETQYF. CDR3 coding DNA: TGTGCCAGCAGCCCCACTATATTTGGGCAAGAGACCCAGTACTTC.

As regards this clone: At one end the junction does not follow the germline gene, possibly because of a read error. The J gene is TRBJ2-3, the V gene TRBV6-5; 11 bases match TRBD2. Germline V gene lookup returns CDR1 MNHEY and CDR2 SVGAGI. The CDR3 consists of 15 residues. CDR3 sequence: CASSQSLAGGARLDF. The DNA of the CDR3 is TGTGCCAGCAGTCAGTCCTTAGCGGGGGGGGCCCGGTTGGATTTT.

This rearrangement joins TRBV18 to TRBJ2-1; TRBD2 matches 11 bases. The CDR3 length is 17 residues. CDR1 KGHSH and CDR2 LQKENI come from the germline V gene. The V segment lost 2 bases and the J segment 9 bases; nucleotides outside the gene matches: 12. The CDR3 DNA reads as TGTGCCAGCTCACCAAAAACTAGCGGGGGATCCTGGAGTGAGCAGTTCTTC. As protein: CASSPKTSGGSWSEQFF.

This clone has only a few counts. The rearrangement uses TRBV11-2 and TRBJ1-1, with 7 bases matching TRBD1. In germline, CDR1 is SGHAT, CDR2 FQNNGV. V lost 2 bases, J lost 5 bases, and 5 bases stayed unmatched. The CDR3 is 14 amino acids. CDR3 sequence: CASSLTGARTEAFF. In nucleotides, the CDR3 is TGTGCCAGCAGCTTAACAGGGGCTAGGACTGAAGCTTTCTTT. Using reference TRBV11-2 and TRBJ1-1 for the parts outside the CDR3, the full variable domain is EAGVAQSPRYKIIEKRQSVAFWCNPISGHATLYWYQQILGQGPKLLIQFQNNGVVDDSQLPKDRFSAERLKGVDSTLKIQPAKLEDSAVYLCASSLTGARTEAFFGQGTRLTVV.

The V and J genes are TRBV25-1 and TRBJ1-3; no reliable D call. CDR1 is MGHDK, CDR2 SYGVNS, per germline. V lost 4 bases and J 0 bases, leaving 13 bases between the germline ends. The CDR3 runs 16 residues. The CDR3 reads CASSGFFEDSGNTIYF. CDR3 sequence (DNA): TGTGCCAGCAGTGGGTTTTTTGAGGACTCTGGAAACACCATATATTTT. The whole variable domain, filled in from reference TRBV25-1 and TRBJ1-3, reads EADIYQTPRYLVIGTGKKITLECSQTMGHDKMYWYQQDPGMELHLIHYSYGVNSTEKGDLSSESTVSRIRTEHFPLTLESARPSHTSQYLCASSGFFEDSGNTIYFGEGSWLTVV.

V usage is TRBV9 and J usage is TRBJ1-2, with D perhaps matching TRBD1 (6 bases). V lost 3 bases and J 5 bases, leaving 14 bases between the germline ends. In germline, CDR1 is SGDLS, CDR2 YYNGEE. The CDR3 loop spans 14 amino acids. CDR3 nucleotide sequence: TGTGCCAGCAGCGCCGACAGGAGCACGTATGGCTACACCTTC. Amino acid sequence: CASSADRSTYGYTF.

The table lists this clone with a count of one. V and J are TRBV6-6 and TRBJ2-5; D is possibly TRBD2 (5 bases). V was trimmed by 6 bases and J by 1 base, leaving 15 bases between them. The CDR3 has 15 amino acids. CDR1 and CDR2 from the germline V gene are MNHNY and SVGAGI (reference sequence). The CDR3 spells CASRGSWRSQETQYF. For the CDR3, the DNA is TGTGCCAGCAGGGGCAGCTGGAGGAGCCAAGAGACCCAGTACTTC.